A single sample gave rise to the 8 T cell receptor beta chains below, sequenced in a study of shared clonotypes between healthy human individuals. The assay was immunoSEQ multiplex PCR, and TCRdb's table has in-frame clones only and misses some. The table has 330,000 or so clones, around 70% seen once; the top ten hold more than 9%. Specimen: memory CD4+ T cells sorted from blood. Subset described: CD45RA-negative fraction. These receptors came from a man aged 25-40 years in good health.

The V and J genes are TRBV10-2 and TRBJ2-3; 8 bases match TRBD2. This CDR3 contains 13 residues. Germline values: CDR1 WSHSY, CDR2 SAAADI. The trim removed 9 bases at V and 3 bases at J, leaving 5 bases unmatched. The CDR3 region is CASRKRETDTQYF. The CDR3 nucleotides read TGCGCCAGTCGAAAGCGGGAGACAGATACGCAGTATTTT.

The chain is built from TRBV4-1 and TRBJ1-4, with D unclear. Trimming pared 1 base from V and 7 bases from J, leaving 10 bases between. CDR3 length equals 14 residues. In germline, CDR1 is MGHRA, CDR2 YSYEKL. The CDR3 loop is CASSQAALGEKLFF. Here the CDR3 DNA reads TGCGCCAGCAGCCAAGCAGCGCTGGGTGAAAAACTGTTTTTT.

This clone showed up just a few times. The rearrangement links TRBV27 to TRBJ2-6; tentatively, D is TRBD1 or TRBD2 (5 bases each). The CDR3 contains 17 residues. Trimming took 3 bases from V and 0 from J, leaving 12 bases between them. Germline V CDR1 and CDR2: MNHEY, SMNVEV (reference sequence). In DNA form, the CDR3 reads TGTGCCAGCAGTTTTATTCGAGGGGACTCTGGGGCCAACGTCCTGACTTTC. Amino acid sequence: CASSFIRGDSGANVLTF.

The chain links TRBV10-3 to TRBJ2-3, with 16 nucleotides matching TRBD2. The length of the CDR3 is 18 residues. The trim removed 0 bases at V and 4 bases at J, leaving 4 bases unmatched. Germline CDR1 and CDR2: ENHRY and SYGVKD. This CDR3 reads CAISESLGLAGGSDTQYF. The CDR3 DNA is TGTGCCATCAGTGAGTCCTTGGGACTAGCGGGAGGGTCAGATACGCAGTATTTT.

The chain recombines TRBV5-1 with TRBJ2-1; D remains ambiguous. This CDR3 has 14 residues. Per the germline V gene, CDR1 is SGHRS and CDR2 is YFSETQ. The V gene lost 2 bases and the J gene lost 4 bases, with 10 bases spanning the gap. The CDR3 region is CASSFRVEYNEQFF. DNA for the CDR3: TGCGCCAGCAGCTTTAGAGTGGAGTACAATGAGCAGTTCTTC.

The chain links TRBV7-8 to TRBJ2-7; D might be TRBD1 (6 bases). CDR1 is SGHVS, CDR2 FQNEAQ, per germline. The CDR3 spans 13 residues. Trimming stripped 7 bases from V and 6 bases from J, with 16 bases between. CDR3 sequence (DNA): TGTGCCAGCACCACTCAGGGGAGAGGCGAGCAGTACTTC. It codes for CASTTQGRGEQYF.

The chain uses TRBV21-1 and TRBJ1-5; TRBD1 reflects the table's D call only, with no check against the DNA. TRBV21-1 is flagged as a pseudogene. The CDR3 has 16 amino acids. The CDR3: CASSPNRLWGHQPQHF. Here the CDR3 DNA reads TGTGCCAGCAGCCCAAACAGGTTATGGGGTCATCAGCCCCAGCATTTT.

This rearrangement joins TRBV2 to TRBJ2-7; D might be TRBD1 (6 bases). The ends were cut back, 6 bases at V and 5 bases at J, with 11 bases in the middle. CDR1 SNHLY and CDR2 FYNNEI come from the germline V gene. This CDR3 region has 12 residues. The CDR3 reads CASRLRGNEQYF. The CDR3 nucleotides read TGTGCCAGCAGATTAAGGGGGAACGAGCAGTACTTC. The complete variable domain, with remaining parts taken from reference TRBV2 and TRBJ2-7, reads EPEVTQTPSHQVTQMGQEVILRCVPISNHLYFYWYRQILGQKVEFLVSFYNNEISEKSEIFDDQFSVERPDGSNFTLKIRSTKLEDSAMYFCASRLRGNEQYFGPGTRLTVT.